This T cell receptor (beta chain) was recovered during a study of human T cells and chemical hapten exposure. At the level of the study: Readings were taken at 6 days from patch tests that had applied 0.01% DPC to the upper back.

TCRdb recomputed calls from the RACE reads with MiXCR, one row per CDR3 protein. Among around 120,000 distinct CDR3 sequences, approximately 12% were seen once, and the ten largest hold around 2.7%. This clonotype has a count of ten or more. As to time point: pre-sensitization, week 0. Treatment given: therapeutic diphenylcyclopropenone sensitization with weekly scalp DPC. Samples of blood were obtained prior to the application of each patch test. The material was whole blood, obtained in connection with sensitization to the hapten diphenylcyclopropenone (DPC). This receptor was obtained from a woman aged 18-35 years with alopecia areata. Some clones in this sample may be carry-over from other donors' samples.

The CDR3 protein is CASSPQGATDQPQHF. In DNA, the CDR3 is TGTGCCAGCTCACCACAGGGGGCGACCGATCAGCCCCAGCATTTT. This rearrangement joins TRBV18 to TRBJ1-5; 7 bases align to TRBD1. CDR3 length equals 15 residues. V was pared by 1 base and J by 5 bases, with 5 bases of the junction left unmatched. CDR1 is KGHSH and CDR2 is LQKENI in the germline V gene.